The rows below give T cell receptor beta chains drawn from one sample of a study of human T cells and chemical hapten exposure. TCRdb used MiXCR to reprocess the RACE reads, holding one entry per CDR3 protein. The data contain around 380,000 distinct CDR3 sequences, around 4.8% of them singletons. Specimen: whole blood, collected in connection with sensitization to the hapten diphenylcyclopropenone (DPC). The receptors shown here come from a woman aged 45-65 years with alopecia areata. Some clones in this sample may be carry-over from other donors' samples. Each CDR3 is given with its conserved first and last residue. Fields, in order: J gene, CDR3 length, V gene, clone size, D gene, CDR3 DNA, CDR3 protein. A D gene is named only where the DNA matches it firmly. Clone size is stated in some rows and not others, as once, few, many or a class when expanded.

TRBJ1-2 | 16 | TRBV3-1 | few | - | TGTGCCAGCAGCCAAGATAGCTGGCAGAGTAACTATGGCTACACCTTC | CASSQDSWQSNYGYTF
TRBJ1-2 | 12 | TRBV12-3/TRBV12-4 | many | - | TGTGCCAGCAGTTTGGGGAAATATGGCTACACCTTC | CASSLGKYGYTF
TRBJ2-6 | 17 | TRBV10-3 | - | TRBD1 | TGTGCCATCAGTGCGGGACAGGGGGCGACTGGGGCCAACGTCCTGACTTTC | CAISAGQGATGANVLTF
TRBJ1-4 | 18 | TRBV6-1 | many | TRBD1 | TGTGCCAGCAGTGTTCGGGCGCCGCAGGGGGCAACTAATGAAAAACTGTTTTTT | CASSVRAPQGATNEKLFF
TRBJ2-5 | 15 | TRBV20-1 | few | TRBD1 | TGCAGTGCTACAAGGGGACAGGGGGACCAAGAGACCCAGTACTTC | CSATRGQGDQETQYF
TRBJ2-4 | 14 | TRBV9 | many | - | TGTGCCAGCAGCACTTGGATCGACAAAAACATTCAGTACTTC | CASSTWIDKNIQYF
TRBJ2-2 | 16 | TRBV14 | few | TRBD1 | TGTGCCAGCAGTCGCCCCTTGACAGGGACCACCGGGGAGCTGTTTTTT | CASSRPLTGTTGELFF
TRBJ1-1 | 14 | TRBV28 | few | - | TGTGCCAGCAGACCGTCAGGGAAGCAAACTGAAGCTTTCTTT | CASRPSGKQTEAFF
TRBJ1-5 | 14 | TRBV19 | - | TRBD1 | TGTGCCAGTAGTATAGCGCAGGGGGGCCAGCCCCAGCATTTT | CASSIAQGGQPQHF
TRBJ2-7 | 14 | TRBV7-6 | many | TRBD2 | TGTGCCAGCAGCTCGGGACTAGCGGTCTACGAGCAGTACTTC | CASSSGLAVYEQYF
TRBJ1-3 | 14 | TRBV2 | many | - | TGTGCCAGCAGGACCGACGTTTCTGGAAACACCATATATTTT | CASRTDVSGNTIYF
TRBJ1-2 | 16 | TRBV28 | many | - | TGTGCCAGCAGTTTGGTTCAGAGGGCGCTTTCGGATGGCTACACCTTC | CASSLVQRALSDGYTF
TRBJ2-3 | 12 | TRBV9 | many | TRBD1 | TGTGCCAGCAGCCCGGACAGGGGGCCGCAGTATTTT | CASSPDRGPQYF
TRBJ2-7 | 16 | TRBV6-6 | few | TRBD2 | TGTGCCAGCATAGGGACTAGCGGGGGTCCGGGGTACGAGCAGTACTTC | CASIGTSGGPGYEQYF
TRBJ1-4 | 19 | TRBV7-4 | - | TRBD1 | TGTGCCAGCATCCGTCGCTGGACAGGGGGTCGGGGAACTAATGAAAAACTGTTTTTT | CASIRRWTGGRGTNEKLFF
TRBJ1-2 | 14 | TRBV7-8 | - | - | TGTGCCAGCAGCTTCTACAGGGATAACTATGGCTACACCTTC | CASSFYRDNYGYTF
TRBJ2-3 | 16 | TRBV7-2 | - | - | TGTGCCAGCAGCCCCCAGACGGACCCTAGCACAGATACGCAGTATTTT | CASSPQTDPSTDTQYF
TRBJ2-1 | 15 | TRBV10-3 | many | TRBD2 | TGTGCCATCAGTCCAGCGGGAGGGTCGCACAATGAGCAGTTCTTC | CAISPAGGSHNEQFF
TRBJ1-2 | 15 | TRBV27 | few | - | TGTGCCAGCAGTTTGGACGGGGACGGATTCTATGGCTACACCTTC | CASSLDGDGFYGYTF
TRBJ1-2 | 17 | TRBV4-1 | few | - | TGCGCCAGCAGCCAAGAGCCCAGGGGCGGGAATAACTATGGCTACACCTTC | CASSQEPRGGNNYGYTF
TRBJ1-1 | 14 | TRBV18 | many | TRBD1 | TGTGCCAGCTCGGCCGGGACAGAGAACACTGAAGCTTTCTTT | CASSAGTENTEAFF
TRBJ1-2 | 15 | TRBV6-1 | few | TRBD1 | TGTGCCAGCAGTGAAGAAGGCAGGGGGACCTATGGCTACACCTTC | CASSEEGRGTYGYTF
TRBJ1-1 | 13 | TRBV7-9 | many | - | TGTGCCAGCACAGAGGGGGGGAACACTGAAGCTTTCTTT | CASTEGGNTEAFF
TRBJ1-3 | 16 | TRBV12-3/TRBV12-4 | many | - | TGTGCCAGCAGTTTCGGGGAGGTTAGCTCTGGAAACACCATATATTTT | CASSFGEVSSGNTIYF
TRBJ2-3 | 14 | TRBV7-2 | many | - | TGTGCCAGCAGCTTAGTGGGCGACACAGATACGCAGTATTTT | CASSLVGDTDTQYF
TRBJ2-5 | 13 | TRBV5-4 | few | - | TGTGCCAGCAGCCCGGGCTCGTCAGAGACCCAGTACTTC | CASSPGSSETQYF
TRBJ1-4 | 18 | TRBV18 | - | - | TGTGCCAGCTCCTCGAACGCGGGGGCGCCTTCGACTAATGAAAAACTGTTTTTT | CASSSNAGAPSTNEKLFF
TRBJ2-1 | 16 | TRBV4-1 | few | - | TGCGCCAGCAGCCGCCAAGACCTTATCGAGTACGGTGAGCAGTTCTTC | CASSRQDLIEYGEQFF
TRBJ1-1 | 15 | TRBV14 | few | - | TGTGCCAGCAGCCAGAAATGGTCAGGATACACTGAAGCTTTCTTT | CASSQKWSGYTEAFF
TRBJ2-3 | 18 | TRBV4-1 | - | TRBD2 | TGCGCCAGCAGCCACACACCGAGACTAGCGGGGGCCGGGGGTACGCAGTATTTT | CASSHTPRLAGAGGTQYF
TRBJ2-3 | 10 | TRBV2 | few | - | TGTGCCAGTTTTCTGGGGACGCAGTATTTT | CASFLGTQYF
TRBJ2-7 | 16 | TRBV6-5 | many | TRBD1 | TGTGCCAGCAGTTACTATCGTGGGACAGGGGTCTACGAGCAGTACTTC | CASSYYRGTGVYEQYF
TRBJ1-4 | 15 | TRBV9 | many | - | TGTGCCAGCAACGTAGAGGGGACGGACAATGAAAAACTGTTTTTT | CASNVEGTDNEKLFF
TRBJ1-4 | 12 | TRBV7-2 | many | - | TGTGCCAGCAGCTTAAGGCCCGAAAAACTGTTTTTT | CASSLRPEKLFF
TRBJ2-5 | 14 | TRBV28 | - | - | TGTGCCAGCAGCACCCCACAGGGTACAGAGACCCAGTACTTC | CASSTPQGTETQYF
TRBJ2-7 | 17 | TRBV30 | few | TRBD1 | TGTGCCTGGACTAATCAGGGGACAGGGGGCGAGCTCGCCGAGCAGTACTTC | CAWTNQGTGGELAEQYF
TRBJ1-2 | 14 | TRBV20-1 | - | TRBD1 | TGCAGTGCTAGAGCCCCGACAGGGGACTATGGCTACACCTTC | CSARAPTGDYGYTF
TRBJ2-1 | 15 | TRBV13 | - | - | TGTGCCAGCAGCCTCCCCTCCAGGGGGGACAATGAGCAGTTCTTC | CASSLPSRGDNEQFF
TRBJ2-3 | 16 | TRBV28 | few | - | TGTGCCAGCAGCTCCTCAGGGACAACTAGCACAGATACGCAGTATTTT | CASSSSGTTSTDTQYF
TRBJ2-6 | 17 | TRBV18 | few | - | TGTGCCAGCTCACCTACTTTCGACAGCTCTGGGGCCAACGTCCTGACTTTC | CASSPTFDSSGANVLTF